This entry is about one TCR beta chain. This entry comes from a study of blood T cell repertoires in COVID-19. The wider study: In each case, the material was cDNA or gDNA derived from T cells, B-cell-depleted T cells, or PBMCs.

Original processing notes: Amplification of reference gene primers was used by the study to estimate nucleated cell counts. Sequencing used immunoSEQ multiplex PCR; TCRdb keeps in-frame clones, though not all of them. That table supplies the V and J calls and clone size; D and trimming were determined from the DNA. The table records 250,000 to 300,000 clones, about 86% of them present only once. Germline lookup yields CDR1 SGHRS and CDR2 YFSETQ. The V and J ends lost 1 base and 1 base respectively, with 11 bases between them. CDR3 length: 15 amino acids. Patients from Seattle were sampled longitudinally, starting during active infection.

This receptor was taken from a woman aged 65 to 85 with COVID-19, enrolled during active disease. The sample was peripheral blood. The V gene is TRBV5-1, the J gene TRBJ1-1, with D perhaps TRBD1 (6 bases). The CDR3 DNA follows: TGCGCCAGCAGCTTGTTTCCGGGACAGAACACTGAAGCTTTCTTT. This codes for CASSLFPGQNTEAFF.